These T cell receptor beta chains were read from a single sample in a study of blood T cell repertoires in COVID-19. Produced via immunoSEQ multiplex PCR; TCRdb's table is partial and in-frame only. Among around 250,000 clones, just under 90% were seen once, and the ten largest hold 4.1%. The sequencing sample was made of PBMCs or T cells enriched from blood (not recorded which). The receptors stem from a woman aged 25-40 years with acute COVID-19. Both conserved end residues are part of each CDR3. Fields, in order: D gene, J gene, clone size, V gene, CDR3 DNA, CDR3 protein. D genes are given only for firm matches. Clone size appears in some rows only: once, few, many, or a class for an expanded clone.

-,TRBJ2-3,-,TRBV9,TGTGCCAGCAGCGTCACAGGGATTGTCCCAGATACGCAGTATTTT,CASSVTGIVPDTQYF
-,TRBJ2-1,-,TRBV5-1,TGCGCCAGCAGCGGCTCGGCGGTGGGTAATGAGCAGTTCTTC,CASSGSAVGNEQFF
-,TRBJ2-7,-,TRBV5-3,TGTGCCAGAAAACACGCGGAGACGGGAACTATCTACGAGCAGTACTTC,CARKHAETGTIYEQYF
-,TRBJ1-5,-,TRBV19,TGTGCCAGTAGTACTCTGCCCCCGGGCAATCAGCCCCAGCATTTT,CASSTLPPGNQPQHF
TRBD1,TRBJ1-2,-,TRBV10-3,TGTGCCATCAGTGAGTCCGACAGGGGGTATGGCTACACCTTC,CAISESDRGYGYTF
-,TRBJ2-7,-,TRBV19,TGCGCCAGTAGTATCGGGACAAATTACGAGCAGTACTTC,CASSIGTNYEQYF
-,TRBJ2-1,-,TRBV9,TGTGCCAGCTCCCAGATGGACAATGAGCAGTTCTTC,CASSQMDNEQFF
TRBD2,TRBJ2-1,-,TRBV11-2,TGTGCCAGCAGCCCGGGACTAGCGGGAGAGTTCATTGATGAGCAGTTCTTC,CASSPGLAGEFIDEQFF
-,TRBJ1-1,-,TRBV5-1,TGCGCCAGCAGCTTGGAGGCAGGGGTCACTGAAGCTTTCTTT,CASSLEAGVTEAFF
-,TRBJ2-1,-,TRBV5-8,TGTGCCAGCAGCCCGGGATCCTCGACCCTCAATGAGCAGTTCTTC,CASSPGSSTLNEQFF
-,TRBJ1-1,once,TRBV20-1,TGCAGTGCGGGGGCCAGAGAAGCTTTCTTT,CSAGAREAFF
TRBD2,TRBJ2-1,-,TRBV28,TGTGCCAGCAGAGCGGGGATCTACAATGAGCAGTTCTTC,CASRAGIYNEQFF
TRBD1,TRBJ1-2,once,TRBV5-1,TGCGCCAGCAGCCAGGGGGACAGGGAAGGATTGGGCTATGGCTACACCTTC,CASSQGDREGLGYGYTF
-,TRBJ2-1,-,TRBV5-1,TGCGCCAGCAGCCCAGGACAGCAAAGCAATGAGCAGTTCTTC,CASSPGQQSNEQFF
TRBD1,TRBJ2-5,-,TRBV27,TGTGCCAGCAGAAAGACTCCGGGACAGGGGTTCGGCCCCCAGTACTTC,CASRKTPGQGFGPQYF
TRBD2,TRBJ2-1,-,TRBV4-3,TGCGCCAGCAGCCAAGACTATAGAGGACTAGCGGTCCACAATGAGCAGTTCTTC,CASSQDYRGLAVHNEQFF
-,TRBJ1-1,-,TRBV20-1,TGCAGTGCTAGTGAGCCTATAAACACTGAAGCTTTCTTT,CSASEPINTEAFF
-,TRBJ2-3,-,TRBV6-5,TGTGCCAGCCGGACAGTTGGGGATACGCAGTATTTT,CASRTVGDTQYF
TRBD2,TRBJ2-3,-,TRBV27,TGTGCCAGCAAACTAGCGGGAGGAACAGATACGCAGTATTTT,CASKLAGGTDTQYF
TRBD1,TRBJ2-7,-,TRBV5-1,TGCGCCAGCAGCCACACCGGGACAGGGGATTCCGAGCAGTACTTC,CASSHTGTGDSEQYF
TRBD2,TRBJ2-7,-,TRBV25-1,TGTGCCAGCAGTCTCGGACTAGCGCGCTCCTACGAGCAGTACTTC,CASSLGLARSYEQYF
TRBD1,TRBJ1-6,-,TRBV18,TGTGCCAGCTCACCGAGGGGACAGGAGAATGATTCACCCCTCCACTTT,CASSPRGQENDSPLHF
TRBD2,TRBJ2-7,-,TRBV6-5,TGTGCCAGCAGTTATCTCGGGACTAGCGGGCACCCAATGCAGTACTTC,CASSYLGTSGHPMQYF
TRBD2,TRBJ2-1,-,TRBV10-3,TGTGCCATCAGTGAGTCCGGGACTAGCGGGAGTTCCTCCTACAATGAGCAGTTCTTC,CAISESGTSGSSSYNEQFF
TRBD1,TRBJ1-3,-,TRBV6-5,TGTGCCAGCAGATTGGACAGGGGCGAAAACACCATATATTTT,CASRLDRGENTIYF
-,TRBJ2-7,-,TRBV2,TGTGCCAGCAGTTGGACAGAGAGTAGCTCCTACGAGCAGTACTTC,CASSWTESSSYEQYF
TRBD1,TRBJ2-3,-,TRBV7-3,TGTGCCAGCAGCTTAACCCCCGGGACAGAGGATGGGGATACGCAGTATTTT,CASSLTPGTEDGDTQYF
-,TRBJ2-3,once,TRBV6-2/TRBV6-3,TGTGCCAGCAGTTACCCCGAAGGCGGGTTGAGCACAGATACGCAGTATTTT,CASSYPEGGLSTDTQYF
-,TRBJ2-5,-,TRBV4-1,TGCGCCAGCAGCCGCGTGGGGCTAGTAGGGGCCGGGGAGACCCAGTACTTC,CASSRVGLVGAGETQYF
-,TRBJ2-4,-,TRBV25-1,TGTGCCAGCAGTCAACTCGGGGAGAAAAACATTCAGTACTTC,CASSQLGEKNIQYF
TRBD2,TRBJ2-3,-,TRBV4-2,TGTGCCAGCAGCCAAGAACCCCTAGCGGGAGGGAGCACAGATACGCAGTATTTT,CASSQEPLAGGSTDTQYF
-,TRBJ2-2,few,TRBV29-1,TGCAGCGTTGGGGGGGTTGGCGGGGAGCTGTTTTTT,CSVGGVGGELFF
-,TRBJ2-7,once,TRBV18,TGTGCCAGCTCACCAGAACAGGCCTACGAGCAGTACTTC,CASSPEQAYEQYF
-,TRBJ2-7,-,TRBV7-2,TGTGCCAGCAGCCAACAAGGGACGGGAGTCGGGGACGAGCAGTACTTC,CASSQQGTGVGDEQYF
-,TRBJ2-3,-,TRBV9,TGTGCCAGCAGCGGAACAGTGAGCACAGATACGCAGTATTTT,CASSGTVSTDTQYF
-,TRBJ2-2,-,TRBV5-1,TGCGCCAGCAGCTTGGCGGGAACCACCGGGGAGCTGTTTTTT,CASSLAGTTGELFF
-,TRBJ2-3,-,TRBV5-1,TGCGCCAGCAGCTTCCTGGGCCGGGATACGCAGTATTTT,CASSFLGRDTQYF
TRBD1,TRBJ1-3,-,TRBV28,TGTGCCAGCAGTCGCTCACAGGGGACCATATATTTT,CASSRSQGTIYF
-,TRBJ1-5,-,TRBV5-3,TGTGCCAGAAGCCCGACGACAGGCCTGTGCCAGCCCCAGCATTTT,CARSPTTGLCQPQHF
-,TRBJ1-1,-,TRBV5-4,TGTGCCAGCAGTCCAGGGAACGCTGAAGCTTTCTTT,CASSPGNAEAFF
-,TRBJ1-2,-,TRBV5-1,TGCGCCAGCAGTTCAACTCTACTGAGACATACAGCTGGCTACACCTTC,CASSSTLLRHTAGYTF
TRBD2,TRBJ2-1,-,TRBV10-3,TGTGCCATCAGTGAGTCTTTCACTAGCGGGAGCTACAATGAGCAGTTCTTC,CAISESFTSGSYNEQFF
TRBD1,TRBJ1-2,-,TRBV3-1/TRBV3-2,TGTGCCAGCAGAGGACAGGGAAACTATGGCTACACCTTC,CASRGQGNYGYTF
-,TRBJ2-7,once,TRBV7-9,TGTGCCAGCAGCTCACTTAGAGAGCAGTACTTC,CASSSLREQYF
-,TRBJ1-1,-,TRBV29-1,TGCAGCGTAGCCATGAACACTGAAGCTTTCTTT,CSVAMNTEAFF
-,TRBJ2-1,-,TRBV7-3,TGTGCCAGCAGCTTAAGAGCCCGGGGAGGTTTGAATGAGCAGTTCTTC,CASSLRARGGLNEQFF
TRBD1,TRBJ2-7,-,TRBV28,TGTGCCAGCAGTCGAACCGGGACAGGGGATTTCGAGCAGTACTTC,CASSRTGTGDFEQYF
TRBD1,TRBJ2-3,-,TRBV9,TGTGCCAGCAGCGTCGGGACAGGGGCTAGCACAGATACGCAGTATTTT,CASSVGTGASTDTQYF
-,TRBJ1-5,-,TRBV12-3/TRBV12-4,TGTGCCAGCAGACAGGGCCGGGGTCCCCAGCATTTT,CASRQGRGPQHF
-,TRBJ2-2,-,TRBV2,TGTGCCAGCAATCTACTTCCGTCCGGGGAGCTGTTTTTT,CASNLLPSGELFF